This TCR beta chain is drawn from a study of T cell responses to AZD1222 COVID-19 vaccine. V lost 4 bases and J 9 bases, leaving 10 bases between the germline ends. CDR1 is MNHNS and CDR2 is SASEGT in the germline V gene. This CDR3 has 12 residues. Profiled with immunoSEQ multiplex PCR; TCRdb holds only in-frame clones, not every one. The repertoire holds fewer than 200,000 clones, over 85% seen once, with approximately 4% in the top ten. This sample comprised peripheral blood, obtained 28 days after the second dose of the MenACWY control vaccine. The TCR sequence derives from an adult who received the MenACWY meningococcal vaccine as a control. The J gene is TRBJ2-1, the V gene TRBV6-1; D call uncertain. CDR3 sequence (DNA): TGTGCCAGCAGTGTAGCTCGGACTGAGCAGTTCTTC. It encodes CASSVARTEQFF.